These 30 T cell receptor beta chains originate from one sample sequenced in a study of T cells in Graves' hyperthyroidism and ophthalmopathy. Amplification of TCR beta CDR3 regions used RNA as the template. The HTBI set primed first-round TCR CDR3 RT-PCR. TCRdb fed the multiplex PCR reads into MiXCR, producing one record per CDR3 protein. The profile shows more than 250,000 distinct CDR3 sequences, roughly 15% of them singletons. What was sequenced was blood. Receptors originate from a woman between 45 and 60 years old with Graves' hyperthyroidism that later progressed to Graves' ophthalmopathy.

This clonotype was recorded many times. J is TRBJ2-5 and V is TRBV24-1; possible D gene TRBD1, 5 bases. This CDR3 comprises 15 residues. Trimming pared 3 bases from V and 6 bases from J, leaving 16 bases between. In germline, CDR1 is KGHDR, CDR2 SFDVKD. This chain's CDR3 is CATSDTSGSVKTQYF. CDR3 nucleotides: TGTGCCACCAGTGATACCTCAGGGTCAGTGAAGACCCAGTACTTC.

This clonotype appeared many times. This chain connects TRBV2 to TRBJ1-5, with D possibly TRBD1 on 6 matching bases. The germline V gene has CDR1 SNHLY and CDR2 FYNNEI. Trimming shortened V by 8 bases and J by 3 bases, and 11 bases separated the two germline ends. The CDR3 totals 13 residues. CDR3 loop: CASGRDNNQPQHF. The CDR3 DNA sequence: TGTGCCAGCGGCCGGGACAACAATCAGCCCCAGCATTTT.

This clonotype was found once. The chain links TRBV12-5 to TRBJ2-5; weak D call: TRBD2 (7 bases). V shed 7 bases and J shed 1 base, with 16 bases lying between them. The germline CDR1 and CDR2 sequences are LGHNT and FRNRAP. CDR3 length equals 15 residues. As DNA, the CDR3 is TGTGCTAGTGCTCGGCTCGGGGGGCTCCAAGAGACCCAGTACTTC. Encoded protein: CASARLGGLQETQYF.

A few counts support this clonotype. The chain carries TRBV19 and TRBJ2-7; D may match TRBD1 or TRBD2 (5 bases each). The germline CDR1 and CDR2 sequences are LNHDA and SQIVND (reference sequence). The CDR3 runs 15 residues. Trimming removed 8 bases at V and 4 bases at J, with 21 bases between. The CDR3 sequence is CASAWGMGQPYEQYF. The CDR3 nucleotides read TGTGCCAGTGCATGGGGGATGGGGCAGCCTTACGAGCAGTACTTC.

This clonotype was observed many times. J is TRBJ2-7 and V is TRBV11-2; 7 nucleotides agree with TRBD1. CDR1 SGHAT and CDR2 FQNNGV come from the germline V gene. CDR3 length equals 15 residues. V lost 4 bases and J lost 3; bases outside the gene matches: 9. The CDR3 nucleotides read TGTGCCAGCAGCTCCGGACCGGGACAGAACTACGAGCAGTACTTC. Protein product: CASSSGPGQNYEQYF. The whole variable domain, remainder taken from reference TRBV11-2 and TRBJ2-7, is EAGVAQSPRYKIIEKRQSVAFWCNPISGHATLYWYQQILGQGPKLLIQFQNNGVVDDSQLPKDRFSAERLKGVDSTLKIQPAKLEDSAVYLCASSSGPGQNYEQYFGPGTRLTVT.

The V and J genes are TRBV5-5 and TRBJ1-5; no definite D call. Germline values: CDR1 SGHKS, CDR2 YYEKEE (reference sequence). The CDR3 loop spans 17 amino acids. Between the trimmed V and J ends, which lost 4 bases and 5 bases, there was a span of 22 bases. The CDR3 here is CASSPQLWLGTDQPQHF. The DNA of the CDR3 is TGTGCCAGCAGCCCCCAGCTCTGGTTGGGCACGGATCAGCCCCAGCATTTT.

This clonotype was recorded at least ten times. The chain uses TRBV27 and TRBJ2-1; 8 bases map to TRBD2. The V and J ends lost 5 bases and 8 bases, in that order; junction bases with no gene match: 14. Per the germline V gene, CDR1 is MNHEY and CDR2 is SMNVEV (reference sequence). The CDR3 runs to 16 residues. CDR3 coding DNA: TGTGCCAGCAGTCGGACTAGCAGACCTTCAGCGGATGAGCAGTTCTTC. This codes for CASSRTSRPSADEQFF.

This clonotype was seen at least ten times. This chain joins TRBV4-1 and TRBJ2-5, with 7 nucleotides matching TRBD2. Germline assignment: CDR1 MGHRA and CDR2 YSYEKL. This CDR3 contains 16 residues. V dropped 0 bases and J dropped 5; count of bases not matched to a gene: 9. The CDR3 reads CASSQDGGGRMETQYF. Written as DNA, the CDR3 is TGCGCCAGCAGCCAAGATGGGGGGGGGAGGATGGAGACCCAGTACTTC.

This clonotype was picked up a small number of times. This chain uses TRBV29-1 with TRBJ1-2; D possibly corresponds to TRBD1 (6 bases). CDR3 length equals 12 residues. Germline V CDR1 and CDR2: SQVTM, ANQGSEA. Trimming left V 6 bases short and J 4 bases short, with 12 bases between. CDR3 sequence (DNA): TGCAGCGTCCCCTGGGGGGCCTATGGCTACACCTTC. Amino acids: CSVPWGAYGYTF.

This clonotype was seen many times. The rearrangement links TRBV28 to TRBJ2-7; 14 bases are shared with TRBD2. Germline V gives CDR1 MDHEN, CDR2 SYDVKM. The trim removed 4 bases at V and 5 bases at J, leaving 4 bases unmatched. The CDR3 is 15 amino acids. For the CDR3, the DNA is TGTGCCAGCAGTTGGACTAGCGGGAGGTCCCACGAGCAGTACTTC. It yields the protein CASSWTSGRSHEQYF.

This clonotype was detected a few times. This chain links TRBV6-2 or TRBV6-3 with TRBJ2-1, with TRBD2 identical over 13 bases. CDR1 and CDR2 from the germline V gene are MNHEY and SVGEGT. The trim removed 6 bases at V and 4 bases at J, leaving 12 bases unmatched. The CDR3 is 18 amino acids. The CDR3 region is CASRGPGLAGSGYNEQFF. Here the CDR3 DNA reads TGTGCCAGCAGGGGACCGGGACTAGCGGGGTCCGGGTACAATGAGCAGTTCTTC.

This clonotype was picked up many times. This chain connects TRBV30 to TRBJ1-2; D remains ambiguous. V was trimmed by 0 bases and J by 4 bases, leaving 9 bases between them. Looked up from germline, CDR1 is GTSNPN and CDR2 is SVGIG (reference sequence). The CDR3 has 13 amino acids. The CDR3 nucleotides read TGTGCCTGGAGTGTTCTGGGGTTCTATGGCTACACCTTC. The encoded protein is CAWSVLGFYGYTF.

This clonotype was counted many times. CDR3 DNA: TGTGCCATCAGTGAGTCGGGAGAGGGTTACGAGCAGTACTTC. It translates to CAISESGEGYEQYF. V is TRBV10-3 and J is TRBJ2-7; D is possibly TRBD2 (5 bases). Trimming left V 0 bases short and J 4 bases short, with 10 bases between. The germline V gene has CDR1 ENHRY and CDR2 SYGVKD. The CDR3 covers 14 residues.

The sample holds many counts of this clonotype. The chain combines TRBV10-3 with TRBJ2-1, with 8 bases that match TRBD2. The CDR3 sequence is 14 residues long. CDR1 is ENHRY and CDR2 is SYGVKD in the germline V gene. Losses at the gene ends were 0 bases for V and 5 bases for J; bases not matched to a gene: 0. The CDR3 region is CAISESSGNNEQFF. DNA of the CDR3: TGTGCCATCAGTGAGTCTAGCGGGAACAATGAGCAGTTCTTC.

This clonotype occurred many times. The chain links TRBV29-1 to TRBJ2-1; D unresolved. CDR3 length: 10 residues. Germline assignment: CDR1 SQVTM and CDR2 ANQGSEA. Trimming took 4 bases from V and 7 from J, leaving 5 bases between them. The CDR3 loop is CSVGRNEQFF. The CDR3 DNA is TGCAGCGTTGGTAGGAATGAGCAGTTCTTC.

Comments on this clonotype: One end of the junction does not line up with germline, which may come from a read error. The V and J genes are TRBV7-9 and TRBJ2-7; D is unclear. Germline V CDR1 and CDR2: SEHNR, FQNEAQ (reference sequence). The CDR3 extends over 14 amino acids. This chain's CDR3 is CASSQVMLNYEQYF. The CDR3 DNA follows: TGCGCCAGCAGCCAAGTTATGTTAAACTACGAGCAGTACTTC.

This clonotype was detected ten times or more. V and J are TRBV29-1 and TRBJ1-2; TRBD1 matches at 9 bases. J was trimmed by 3 bases and V by 3 bases; bases with no gene match: 8. The germline V gene has CDR1 SQVTM and CDR2 ANQGSEA. This CDR3 has 15 residues. The CDR3 DNA sequence: TGCAGCGTTGATATCCGGGACAGGGCGGACTATGGCTACACCTTC. Its protein product is CSVDIRDRADYGYTF.

This clonotype was counted many times. The gene calls are TRBV12-3 or TRBV12-4 and TRBJ1-2; the match to TRBD1 covers 8 bases. This CDR3 has 15 residues. Germline trimming cut 5 bases from V and 3 bases from J; bases unmatched to any gene: 8. CDR3 residues: CASSPLGQGYYGYTF. CDR3 in DNA: TGTGCCAGCAGTCCCCTAGGACAGGGATACTATGGCTACACCTTC.

This clonotype was detected a few times. The CDR3 DNA follows: TGTGCCAGCAGCTTAGGGGACCCTTTCACCTCCGAGCAGTACTTC. This encodes CASSLGDPFTSEQYF. The chain links TRBV7-8 to TRBJ2-7, with D possibly being TRBD1 or TRBD2 (5 bases each). The germline V gene has CDR1 SGHVS and CDR2 FQNEAQ. Trimming cost V 1 base and J 6 bases, with 16 bases left between them. This CDR3 spans 15 amino acids.

The chain has TRBV28 and TRBJ1-3; D gene ambiguous. CDR3 size: 13 residues. Germline V CDR1 and CDR2: MDHEN, SYDVKM. The V and J ends lost 1 base and 2 bases respectively, with 3 bases between them. The CDR3 protein is CASSLLTGNTIYF. CDR3 nucleotides: TGTGCCAGCAGTTTATTAACTGGAAACACCATATATTTT.

This clonotype was observed at least ten times. The chain carries TRBV27 and TRBJ2-7, with TRBD1 identical over 8 bases. Germline V gene sequence: CDR1 MNHEY, CDR2 SMNVEV (reference sequence). The CDR3 runs 14 residues. The junction had 6 bases not matched to a gene; V was cut back by 5 bases and J by 3 bases. The CDR3 coding sequence is TGTGCCAGCAGTGTCAGGGGGCAGGGCTACGAGCAGTACTTC. This codes for CASSVRGQGYEQYF.

This clonotype was detected a few times. The chain is built from TRBV5-1 and TRBJ2-5; 9 positions agree with TRBD1. V shed 0 bases and J 5 bases; nucleotides not matched to a gene: 5. Germline assignment: CDR1 SGHRS and CDR2 YFSETQ. The CDR3 is 15 amino acids. The CDR3 nucleotides are TGCGCCAGCAGCTTGGGGACAGGGGTCCGGGAGACCCAGTACTTC. This sequence encodes CASSLGTGVRETQYF. The full variable domain, with the rest looked up from reference TRBV5-1 and TRBJ2-5, is KAGVTQTPRYLIKTRGQQVTLSCSPISGHRSVSWYQQTPGQGLQFLFEYFSETQRNKGNFPGRFSGRQFSNSRSEMNVSTLELGDSALYLCASSLGTGVRETQYFGPGTRLLVL.

This clonotype was detected ten times or more. The chain recombines TRBV5-1 with TRBJ2-1; a possible D gene is TRBD1 (6 bases). V was shortened by 6 bases and J by 2 bases, with 9 bases between the two germline ends. The CDR3 has 13 residues. Germline assignment: CDR1 SGHRS and CDR2 YFSETQ. CDR3 sequence: CASTTGTYNEQFF. DNA of the CDR3: TGCGCCAGCACGACAGGCACCTACAATGAGCAGTTCTTC.

Regarding this clonotype: A read error is possible here, since a much larger clone lies one base away. The chain links TRBV6-1 to TRBJ2-3, with TRBD2 identical over 7 bases. The CDR3 contains 15 residues. The germline V gene has CDR1 MNHNS and CDR2 SASEGT. The CDR3, as DNA: TGTGCCGGCAGTAGCCCCACTAGCGTAAAAGATACGCAGTATTTT. It yields the protein CAGSSPTSVKDTQYF.

This clonotype was found many times. The chain carries TRBV20-1 and TRBJ2-7; no reliable D call. Trimming cost V 5 bases and J 5 bases, with 16 bases left between them. From germline, CDR1 is DFQATT and CDR2 SNEGSKA (reference sequence). This CDR3 has 13 amino acids. CDR3 loop: CSALQLQGHEQYF. In nucleotides, the CDR3 is TGCAGTGCTCTCCAGTTACAAGGCCACGAGCAGTACTTC.

This clonotype was recorded many times. The chain employs TRBV12-3 or TRBV12-4 and TRBJ2-1; D tentatively fits TRBD1 or TRBD2 (5 bases each). V shed 6 bases and J shed 8 bases, with 8 bases lying between them. This CDR3 spans 11 amino acids. CDR3 protein: CASRGDHEQFF. The CDR3 DNA reads as TGTGCCAGCAGGGGGGATCATGAGCAGTTCTTC.

This clonotype was detected only a few times. The chain links TRBV30 to TRBJ1-6; the D gene is possibly TRBD1 (6 bases). V lost 3 bases, J lost 8 bases, and 17 bases lay in between. Germline CDR1 reads GTSNPN; CDR2 reads SVGIG (reference sequence). This CDR3 is built from 15 residues. CDR3 nucleotide sequence: TGTGCCTGGAGGGGGGCAGGGAAGCGCTATTCACCCCTCCACTTT. Translated: CAWRGAGKRYSPLHF. Combining the CDR3 with reference TRBV30 and TRBJ1-6 gives the whole variable domain SQTIHQWPATLVQPVGSPLSLECTVEGTSNPNLYWYRQAAGRGLQLLFYSVGIGQISSEVPQNLSASRPQDRQFILSSKKLLLSDSGFYLCAWRGAGKRYSPLHFGNGTRLTVT.

This clonotype has a count of ten or more. The rearrangement links TRBV5-1 to TRBJ2-2, with 10 positions matching TRBD2. This CDR3 is built from 16 residues. J gave up 1 base and V 4 bases, and 4 bases lay outside the gene matches. Looked up from germline, CDR1 is SGHRS and CDR2 is YFSETQ. The CDR3 nucleotides read TGCGCCAGCAGCATCCTAGCGGGGGAGAACACCGGGGAGCTGTTTTTT. Residues: CASSILAGENTGELFF.

Many counts were recorded for this clonotype. The chain recombines TRBV6-2 or TRBV6-3 with TRBJ2-7, with D maybe TRBD1 (5 bases). Trimming took 6 bases from V and 2 from J, leaving 11 bases between them. The germline V gene has CDR1 MNHEY and CDR2 SVGEGT. The CDR3 spans 13 residues. Here the CDR3 DNA reads TGTGCCAGCAGCTTTGACAGCACCTACGAGCAGTACTTC. This translates into CASSFDSTYEQYF.

The CDR3 reads CASRGTLARSYNEQFF. Here the CDR3 DNA reads TGTGCCAGCAGAGGGACGCTAGCACGCTCCTACAATGAGCAGTTCTTC. The chain carries TRBV2 and TRBJ2-1; D is tentatively TRBD1 or TRBD2 (5 bases each). Germline V gene data show CDR1 as SNHLY and CDR2 as FYNNEI. The germline V and J ends were trimmed by 6 bases and 0 bases, with 15 bases remaining between them. The CDR3 has 16 residues.